The present T cell receptor (beta chain) was sequenced within a study of CD8 T cells in Susac syndrome. The overall study: The sequenced Susac syndrome patients included about 6 who had clinically active disease and fewer than 10 who were in remission.

Sequencing of TCR beta was carried out in blood CD8+ and CD4+ T cells. RNA totalling about 0.45 to 1 ug underwent reverse transcription with random hexamers. The immunoSEQ assay covered 54 Vbeta and 13 Jbeta segments for CDR3. TCRdb used MiXCR to reprocess the immunoSEQ multiplex PCR reads, holding one entry per CDR3 protein. The sample lists roughly 160,000 distinct CDR3 sequences, 90% to 96% seen once, with less than 0.15% in the top ten. Germline assignment: CDR1 KGHDR and CDR2 SFDVKD. Trimming cost V 3 bases and J 12 bases, with 8 bases left between them. The CDR3 has 11 amino acids. Sequenced input: CD4+ T cells from PBMCs. The gene calls are TRBV24-1 and TRBJ2-1; a weak D match, TRBD2 (5 bases). This clonotype was sampled from a human donor with Susac syndrome. The CDR3 coding sequence is TGTGCCACCAGTGATCCCCGGGGGCAGTTCTTC. As protein: CATSDPRGQFF.